The rows below give T cell receptor beta chains drawn from one sample of a study of shared clonotypes between healthy human individuals. Sequencing used immunoSEQ multiplex PCR; TCRdb keeps in-frame clones, though not all of them. The sample holds about 120,000 clones, 68% seen once. Sequencing input: memory CD8+ T cells sorted from blood. The receptors stem from a young woman in good health. Both conserved end residues are part of each CDR3. A D gene is named only where the DNA matches it firmly. Clone size is not always given. Where it is, it says once, few, many or a class for expanded clones.

v_gene: TRBV27; j_gene: TRBJ2-3; d_gene: .; abundance: .; CDR3nt: TGTGCCAGCAGTTTATCTAGCACAGATACGCAGTATTTT; CDR3aa: CASSLSSTDTQYF
v_gene: TRBV30; j_gene: TRBJ1-1; d_gene: .; abundance: many; CDR3nt: TGTGCCTGGAGCTTGGGGTACACTGAAGCTTTCTTT; CDR3aa: CAWSLGYTEAFF
v_gene: TRBV7-7; j_gene: TRBJ2-1; d_gene: TRBD2; abundance: .; CDR3nt: TGTGCCAGCAGCCTCGGGACTAGCTCCTACAATGAGCAGTTCTTC; CDR3aa: CASSLGTSSYNEQFF
v_gene: TRBV14; j_gene: TRBJ1-2; d_gene: TRBD1; abundance: .; CDR3nt: TGTGCCAGCAGTTCGGCCGGGACAGGGTACTATGGCTACACCTTC; CDR3aa: CASSSAGTGYYGYTF
v_gene: TRBV19; j_gene: TRBJ2-1; d_gene: .; abundance: .; CDR3nt: TGTGCCAGTAGTATTTCCTCTGGCAATGAGCAGTTCTTC; CDR3aa: CASSISSGNEQFF
v_gene: TRBV5-6; j_gene: TRBJ2-7; d_gene: .; abundance: .; CDR3nt: TGTGCCAGCAGCTTGGGCGGTGATTCCTACGAGCAGTACTTC; CDR3aa: CASSLGGDSYEQYF
v_gene: TRBV28; j_gene: TRBJ1-3; d_gene: .; abundance: .; CDR3nt: TGTGCCAGCAGTCCTCAGACCATAAAAAAGGGACACCGATTTCTTCCTGGAAACACCATATATTTT; CDR3aa: CASSPQTIKKGHRFLPGNTIYF
v_gene: TRBV19; j_gene: TRBJ2-1; d_gene: .; abundance: .; CDR3nt: TGTGCCAGTAGTGCCCGGTCCGGTTATTATGAGCAGTTCTTC; CDR3aa: CASSARSGYYEQFF
v_gene: TRBV28; j_gene: TRBJ2-1; d_gene: .; abundance: .; CDR3nt: TGTGCCAGCTCCCGGGCGGACCCTGGCAATGAGCAGTTCTTC; CDR3aa: CASSRADPGNEQFF
v_gene: TRBV7-9; j_gene: TRBJ2-3; d_gene: .; abundance: .; CDR3nt: TGTGCCAGCAGCTTAGCGCTCGGTAGCGCCTGGGATACGCAGTATTTT; CDR3aa: CASSLALGSAWDTQYF
v_gene: TRBV28; j_gene: TRBJ2-5; d_gene: TRBD2; abundance: .; CDR3nt: TGTGCCAGCAGTTTATATCCTAGCGGATTTCAAGAGACCCAGTACTTC; CDR3aa: CASSLYPSGFQETQYF
v_gene: TRBV5-5; j_gene: TRBJ2-7; d_gene: TRBD1; abundance: few; CDR3nt: TGTGCCAGCAGCCCCCGGGACAGCCTCTACGAGCAGTACTTC; CDR3aa: CASSPRDSLYEQYF
v_gene: TRBV5-4; j_gene: TRBJ2-7; d_gene: TRBD2; abundance: few; CDR3nt: TGTGCCAGCAGCTTGTCTCTAGCGGGAGGTTCCGAGCAGTACTTC; CDR3aa: CASSLSLAGGSEQYF
v_gene: TRBV2; j_gene: TRBJ2-2; d_gene: .; abundance: many; CDR3nt: TGTGCCAGCAGCGGAACTAACACCGGGGAGCTGTTTTTT; CDR3aa: CASSGTNTGELFF
v_gene: TRBV2; j_gene: TRBJ1-2; d_gene: TRBD1; abundance: .; CDR3nt: TGTGCCAGCAGTGTGAGACAGGGGAGAGGCTACACCTTC; CDR3aa: CASSVRQGRGYTF
v_gene: TRBV7-2; j_gene: TRBJ2-1; d_gene: .; abundance: .; CDR3nt: TGTGCCAGCAGCCACCCTTCAACGGTTAGCTCCTACAATGAGCAGTTCTTC; CDR3aa: CASSHPSTVSSYNEQFF
v_gene: TRBV15; j_gene: TRBJ2-3; d_gene: TRBD2; abundance: many; CDR3nt: TGTGCCACCAGCAGAGATCGCGGGAGTGGTACAGATACGCAGTATTTT; CDR3aa: CATSRDRGSGTDTQYF
v_gene: TRBV7-2; j_gene: TRBJ2-1; d_gene: .; abundance: .; CDR3nt: TGTGCCAGCAGCTTAGGACTAGTCTATGAGCAGTTCTTC; CDR3aa: CASSLGLVYEQFF
v_gene: TRBV5-4; j_gene: TRBJ1-2; d_gene: TRBD1; abundance: few; CDR3nt: TGTGCCAGCAGCTACGACAGGGACAGGGGCTACACCTTC; CDR3aa: CASSYDRDRGYTF
v_gene: TRBV15; j_gene: TRBJ1-5; d_gene: .; abundance: .; CDR3nt: TGTGCCAACAGCCTGGGTTTTCATCAGCCCCAGCATTTT; CDR3aa: CANSLGFHQPQHF